Given below is one TCR beta chain in context. As yet, its antigen is unknown. The data belong to a study of shared clonotypes between healthy human individuals. The overall study: The cohort had a couple of women and three men, ages 18 to 49. Each donor's CD8 memory used one plate, CD8 naive two, each CD4 subset three. Broader study findings: The generation probabilities recorded for non-shared clonotypes fell below those of clonotypes shared by all four donors. A generally larger estimated richness was seen in naive subsets than in memory subsets.

Assay: immunoSEQ multiplex PCR; the TCRdb copy retains only in-frame clones and omits some. The repertoire holds about 79,000 clones, under 65% seen once, with roughly 56% in the top ten. The CDR3 covers 14 residues. J gave up 2 bases and V 7 bases, and 9 bases lay outside the gene matches. The germline CDR1 and CDR2 sequences are SGHDT and YYEEEE. The chain carries TRBV5-6 and TRBJ2-7; 7 nucleotides agree with TRBD2. This sequence was found in a man younger than 40 in good health. The source material was memory CD8+ T cells sorted from blood. Subset given: CD45RO+ cells pooled with CCR7-negative TemRA cells. CDR3: CASSQAGMAYEQYF. In DNA, the CDR3 is TGTGCCAGCTCCCAAGCGGGGATGGCCTACGAGCAGTACTTC.